This T cell receptor beta chain was retrieved from a study of Ad26.COV2.S vaccination and SARS-CoV-2 variants (dated by TCRdb to the early 2020s). With regard to the full study: TCRbeta repertoire sequencing served as the tool for gauging how specific and how broad the SARS-CoV-2-reactive T cell receptors were following Ad26.COV2.S vaccination. A total of 32 samples were included in the TCR-sequenced set, comprising about 20 Ad26.COV2.S vaccine recipients, 5 placebo recipients and 8 SARS-CoV-2 convalescent individuals. General conclusions and limits of the study: After vaccination, spike-specific CD8+ and CD4+ T cell responses were reported to show substantial breadth. Comparable non-spike TCR breadth was observed between vaccine and placebo recipients, consistent with only spike being contained in the vaccine. Higher spike-specific TCR breadth was observed in Ad26.COV2.S recipients than in placebo recipients (P = 0.0014). The authors noted that total T cell responses may have been underestimated by the TCR breadth and depth analyses.

The immunoSEQ Assay was the method used to sequence TCRbeta CDR3 regions. After extraction, genomic DNA underwent amplification by bias-controlled multiplex PCR, followed by high-throughput sequencing. The source study handled its data this way. To quantify the absolute abundance of every unique TCRbeta CDR3 region, sequences were collapsed and filtered. Usable DNA was measured by amplifying reference genes present in all nucleated cells, and TCRbeta template counts were normalized to that usable DNA to estimate T cell fraction. Repertoire TCRs were annotated as SARS-CoV-2-specific when V gene, CDR3 amino acid sequence and J gene were exactly matched to a known reactive TCR set. The reference SARS-CoV-2 TCR set came from MIRA and was filtered for enrichment in COVID-19-positive ImmuneCODE repertoires, removing public or cross-reactive TCRs. Based on the MIRA antigens, annotated TCRs were further analysed at the level of specific ORF or position within ORF. Breadth was defined as the number of annotated unique rearrangements divided by the total number of unique productive rearrangements, and depth was defined as the summed frequency of the annotated unique rearrangements. Two-sided Wilcoxon rank-sum tests were used to compare TCR breadth between groups. TCRdb holds this immuneACCESS table with in-frame rearrangements only. Some clones are missing; in checked studies, unresolved V genes explain under half, and the rest has no known cause. V and J calls and clone size are given by that table; D and trimming were obtained from the DNA. This sample has approximately 340,000 clones in its table, and roughly 94% of those were observed once. The top ten clones comprise 3.5% to 4.5% of the sample.

CDR1 SQVTM and CDR2 ANQGSEA were looked up in the germline V gene. V loses 4 bases at its end and J loses 0 bases; junction bases beyond the gene matches: 7. The CDR3 sequence holds 16 residues, the cysteine and phenylalanine included. This entry keeps only the CDR3 DNA: 48 bases, framed from base 1. The label giving this sample's time point can be read as: individuals recovered from natural SARS-CoV-2 infection. Turning to this clone: The antigen it binds to is not known. Base qualities are missing; no much larger clone stands one base away.

The chain links TRBV29-1 with TRBJ2-4; 9 central nucleotides agree with TRBD1. The sequenced sample was peripheral blood, obtained after recovery from COVID-19. The origin of this receptor is a human donor who had recovered from COVID-19. CDR3 reads: CSVAPGQGGAKNIQYF. The DNA sequence is TGCAGCGTTGCCCCGGGACAGGGTGGAGCCAAAAACATTCAGTACTTC.